Presented here are 9 T cell receptor beta chains from one specimen sequenced in a study of blood T cell repertoires in COVID-19. TCRdb's table, derived via immunoSEQ multiplex PCR, lists solely in-frame clones and lacks some. The data show about 62,000 clones, approximately 80% seen once. The sequenced sample consisted of peripheral blood. These receptors all stem from a woman aged 45-60 years with active or convalescent COVID-19.

By frequency in the sample, this clone is medium-sized. V and J are TRBV6-5 and TRBJ2-5, with D hard to call. The V gene lost 5 bases and the J gene lost 5 bases, with 12 bases spanning the gap. The CDR3 is 13 residues long. CDR1 is MNHEY, CDR2 SVGAGI, per germline. The CDR3 DNA is TGTGCCAGCAGTCAGACTCCGATGGAGACCCAGTACTTC. Translated: CASSQTPMETQYF.

V gene TRBV19 combines with J gene TRBJ1-2; D is ambiguous. Between the trimmed V and J ends, which lost 7 bases and 5 bases, there was a span of 20 bases. The germline V gene has CDR1 LNHDA and CDR2 SQIVND (reference sequence). The CDR3 runs 15 residues. Written as DNA, the CDR3 is TGTGCCAGTAAAAGGGTGGGCAGTCCGGGGTATGGCTACACCTTC. This sequence encodes CASKRVGSPGYGYTF.

A few counts support this clone. The V and J genes are TRBV20-1 and TRBJ1-2, with a possible D match to TRBD1 (5 bases). Trimming removed 3 bases from V and 5 bases from J, with 19 bases in between. The CDR3 is made up of 15 amino acids. Germline CDR1 is DFQATT and CDR2 is SNEGSKA (reference sequence). CDR3 loop: CSASSTGPGAYGYTF. The DNA of the CDR3 is TGCAGTGCTAGTTCAACGGGCCCTGGGGCATATGGCTACACCTTC.

V gene TRBV19 combines with J gene TRBJ1-1; D is undetermined. The ends were cut back, 7 bases at V and 7 bases at J, with 16 bases in the middle. The CDR3 runs to 13 residues. Germline CDR1 LNHDA, CDR2 SQIVND (reference sequence). The CDR3 DNA reads as TGTGCCAGTACTCCCCGGGGATCGCTTGAAGCTTTCTTT. Encoded protein: CASTPRGSLEAFF.

The gene calls are TRBV20-1 and TRBJ1-5; D gene uncertain. CDR3 length: 13 amino acids. Germline V gene lookup returns CDR1 DFQATT and CDR2 SNEGSKA (reference sequence). The V end lost 6 bases, the J end lost 0 bases, and 9 bases lay between the germline ends. The CDR3 bases are TGCAGTGCCAGTCAGGATAGCAATCAGCCCCAGCATTTT. Protein: CSASQDSNQPQHF.

This chain connects TRBV6-5 to TRBJ1-2, with D possibly matching TRBD1 (6 bases). The germline CDR1 and CDR2 sequences are MNHEY and SVGAGI. The V end was cut by 5 bases, the J end by 6 bases, with 10 bases between. This CDR3 comprises 12 residues. CDR3 sequence: CASSRQGNGYTF. Here the CDR3 DNA reads TGTGCCAGCAGTCGCCAGGGGAATGGCTACACCTTC.

V and J are TRBV30 and TRBJ2-3; TRBD2 aligns across 8 bases. V trimming: 2 bases; J trimming: 5 bases; junction bases outside the gene matches: 12. This CDR3 has 16 residues. Germline CDR1 GTSNPN, CDR2 SVGIG (reference sequence). For the CDR3, the DNA is TGTGCCTGGAGTCCGAAAGCGGGAGACGGTGAAGATACGCAGTATTTT. The encoded protein is CAWSPKAGDGEDTQYF.

This chain uses TRBV5-5 with TRBJ2-1; a possible D gene is TRBD2 (5 bases). Trimming pared 6 bases from V and 2 bases from J, leaving 18 bases between. Germline CDR1 is SGHKS and CDR2 is YYEKEE (reference sequence). CDR3 size: 16 residues. CDR3 loop: CASTPRGKSPYNEQFF. CDR3 in DNA: TGTGCCAGCACCCCTCGAGGGAAGTCCCCCTACAATGAGCAGTTCTTC.

The gene calls are TRBV7-9 and TRBJ2-3; D perhaps matches TRBD2 (5 bases). Germline V gene data show CDR1 as SEHNR and CDR2 as FQNEAQ (reference sequence). The CDR3 contains 16 residues. Trimming stripped 5 bases from V and 4 bases from J, with 19 bases between. CDR3: CASSLLAGKRADTQYF. CDR3 in DNA: TGTGCCAGCAGCCTTCTGGCGGGCAAGAGGGCAGATACGCAGTATTTT.